This T cell receptor (beta chain) derives from a study of blood T cell repertoires in COVID-19. Produced via immunoSEQ multiplex PCR; TCRdb's table is partial and in-frame only. The sample lists 200,000 to 250,000 clones; approximately 80% were seen once. This CDR3 contains 16 residues. V was pared by 5 bases and J by 4 bases, with 13 bases of the junction left unmatched. Germline loops: CDR1 SGHNT, CDR2 YENEEA. The specimen sequenced was PBMCs or T cells enriched from blood (not recorded which). The sequence was obtained from a man aged 55 to 70 who had recovered from COVID-19. V usage is TRBV11-3 and J usage is TRBJ1-2; 7 positions match TRBD1. The CDR3 reads CASSPKDRRLGYGYTF. CDR3 coding DNA: TGTGCCAGCAGCCCGAAGGACAGGAGATTAGGCTATGGCTACACCTTC.